These T cell receptor beta chains were read from a single sample in a study of HIV-infected patients and healthy controls. TCRdb ran MiXCR on the 5' RACE reads and lists one entry per CDR3 protein. The sample has roughly 9,800 distinct CDR3 sequences, almost 6% seen once. Material: blood, obtained during antiretroviral therapy. All receptors derive from an adult with HIV infection. The donor label of this sample is uncertain. Both conserved end residues are part of each CDR3. The D gene is left open where the match is weak. Clone sizes are given selectively: once, few, many, or a class where the clone is expanded.

>NA|TRBV5-1|TRBJ2-1|TRBD2|16
CASSLGGTSGRREQFF
TGCGCCAGCAGCTTGGGGGGGACTAGCGGGAGACGTGAGCAGTTCTTC
>many|TRBV27|TRBJ1-5|TRBD1|13
CASSPGQGSPQHF
TGTGCCAGCAGTCCGGGACAGGGGTCGCCCCAGCATTTT
>many|TRBV19|TRBJ1-1|NA|17
CASSIGGDLALNTEAFF
TGTGCCAGTAGTATAGGGGGGGACCTAGCCCTGAACACTGAAGCTTTCTTT
>many|TRBV14|TRBJ2-3|NA|12
CASSQISYTQYF
TGTGCCAGCAGCCAGATTTCATATACGCAGTATTTT
>many|TRBV5-4|TRBJ2-5|NA|15
CASSLMPGPQETQYF
TGTGCCAGCAGCTTGATGCCGGGACCTCAAGAGACCCAGTACTTC
>many|TRBV3-1|TRBJ2-7|NA|12
CASSQNRDEQYF
TGTGCCAGCAGCCAAAACAGAGACGAGCAGTACTTC
>many|TRBV12-3/TRBV12-4|TRBJ1-1|TRBD1|14
CASSYPDRADEAFF
TGTGCCAGCAGCTACCCTGACAGGGCCGATGAAGCTTTCTTT
>NA|TRBV11-3|TRBJ2-1|NA|15
CASSLKAGPYNEQFF
TGTGCCAGCAGCTTAAAGGCGGGACCCTACAATGAGCAGTTCTTC
>NA|TRBV3-1|TRBJ2-1|TRBD2|16
CASSGQERGSTDEQFF
TGTGCCAGCAGCGGCCAGGAGCGGGGGTCCACCGATGAGCAGTTCTTC
>many|TRBV2|TRBJ1-1|NA|13
CASMGTGYTEAFF
TGTGCCAGCATGGGAACAGGGTACACTGAAGCTTTCTTT
>many|TRBV12-5|TRBJ1-4|NA|16
CASGLGQTDGNEKLFF
TGTGCTAGTGGTTTGGGACAGACAGACGGAAATGAAAAACTGTTTTTT
>large|TRBV12-5|TRBJ2-1|NA|15
CASGYFPREVVEQFF
TGTGCTAGTGGTTACTTTCCGCGGGAAGTGGTTGAGCAGTTCTTC
>many|TRBV18|TRBJ2-5|NA|13
CASSPTATETQYF
TGTGCCAGCTCACCCACTGCGACGGAGACCCAGTACTTC
>NA|TRBV6-2/TRBV6-3|TRBJ1-6|NA|15
CASSSEESGRSPLHF
TGTGCCAGCAGTTCTGAGGAGTCTGGGAGATCACCCCTCCACTTT
>many|TRBV7-8|TRBJ2-7|NA|13
CASSLGPKYEQYF
TGTGCCAGCAGCTTGGGGCCGAAATACGAGCAGTACTTC
>many|TRBV7-9|TRBJ2-3|NA|13
CASSLSHTDTQYF
TGTGCCAGCAGCTTGTCCCACACAGATACGCAGTATTTT
>many|TRBV5-8|TRBJ2-1|NA|12
CASSLGGPEQFF
TGTGCCAGCAGCTTAGGAGGCCCAGAGCAGTTCTTC
>many|TRBV20-1|TRBJ2-1|NA|13
CSAALPRTAEQFF
TGCAGTGCCGCTCTACCACGAACTGCCGAGCAGTTCTTC
>NA|TRBV5-6|TRBJ1-5|TRBD1|15
CASSPKGQSNQPQHF
TGTGCCAGCAGCCCTAAGGGACAGAGCAATCAGCCCCAGCATTTT
>many|TRBV7-8|TRBJ2-3|NA|14
CASRRGTAAKEQYF
TGTGCCAGCAGGCGAGGTACGGCTGCGAAGGAGCAGTATTTT
>many|TRBV5-1|TRBJ2-1|NA|15
CASSLSGGGRDEQFF
TGCGCCAGCAGCTTGTCCGGGGGCGGAAGGGATGAGCAGTTCTTC
>many|TRBV10-1|TRBJ2-3|NA|15
CASSDGSGRTDTQYF
TGCGCCAGCAGTGATGGGTCAGGGAGGACAGATACGCAGTATTTT
>NA|TRBV29-1|TRBJ2-1|NA|17
CSVEGAGDWSSYNEQFF
TGCAGCGTTGAGGGGGCGGGGGATTGGAGCTCCTACAATGAGCAGTTCTTC
>few|TRBV25-1|TRBJ2-3|TRBD1|16
CASSDFKGASTDTQYF
TGTGCCAGCAGTGATTTTAAGGGGGCCAGCACAGATACGCAGTATTTT
>NA|TRBV4-3|TRBJ2-3|TRBD1|14
CASSPRTGSDTQYF
TGCGCCAGCAGCCCTAGGACAGGGTCAGATACGCAGTATTTT
>NA|TRBV5-1|TRBJ1-2|NA|14
CASSLRGPLDGYTF
TGCGCCAGCAGCTTGCGGGGACCATTGGATGGCTACACCTTC
>many|TRBV6-2/TRBV6-3|TRBJ1-2|NA|14
CASSYHGFNYGYTF
TGTGCCAGCAGTTACCACGGGTTTAACTATGGCTACACCTTC
>many|TRBV5-1|TRBJ1-1|NA|14
CASSSGNRDTEAFF
TGCGCCAGCAGCTCAGGGAACCGGGACACTGAAGCTTTCTTT
>many|TRBV14|TRBJ2-5|NA|14
CASSQGSSPGTQYF
TGTGCCAGCAGTCAAGGATCGAGCCCGGGGACCCAGTACTTC
>medium-sized|TRBV12-3/TRBV12-4|TRBJ2-3|NA|14
CASTLGASTDTQYF
TGTGCCAGCACCTTGGGAGCTAGCACAGATACGCAGTATTTT
>NA|TRBV18|TRBJ2-1|NA|16
CASSPERDISYNEQFF
TGTGCCAGCTCACCAGAGAGGGACATTTCCTACAATGAGCAGTTCTTC
>medium-sized|TRBV7-8|TRBJ1-5|NA|15
CASSLEYARVQPQHF
TGTGCCAGCAGCTTAGAATACGCCAGGGTACAGCCCCAGCATTTT
>once|TRBV13|TRBJ2-3|TRBD2|15
CASSLTSGISDTQYF
TGTGCCAGCAGCCTGACTAGCGGGATTTCAGATACGCAGTATTTT
>few|TRBV29-1|TRBJ1-4|TRBD1|13
CSVHGDRHEKLFF
TGCAGCGTTCACGGGGACAGGCATGAAAAACTGTTTTTT
>many|TRBV2|TRBJ2-4|TRBD2|18
CASRGWGLAGRAGDIQYF
TGTGCCAGCAGGGGTTGGGGGCTAGCGGGCCGGGCAGGTGACATTCAGTACTTC
>NA|TRBV11-2|TRBJ2-1|NA|16
CASRSSGSPSYNEQFF
TGTGCCAGCAGATCGAGCGGATCCCCCTCCTACAATGAGCAGTTCTTC
>NA|TRBV20-1|TRBJ1-5|NA|14
CSAQLGAGNQPQHF
TGCAGTGCCCAATTAGGGGCTGGCAATCAGCCCCAGCATTTT
>few|TRBV2|TRBJ1-1|NA|15
CASREVGQLNTEAFF
TGTGCCAGCAGAGAAGTAGGACAGCTGAACACTGAAGCTTTCTTT
>many|TRBV2|TRBJ2-7|TRBD1|14
CASRGTEKSYEQYF
TGTGCCAGCAGGGGGACAGAAAAATCCTACGAGCAGTACTTC
>many|TRBV7-8|TRBJ2-7|TRBD1|14
CASSPSTGSYEQYF
TGTGCCAGCAGCCCATCGACAGGGAGCTACGAGCAGTACTTC
>medium-sized|TRBV5-1|TRBJ2-5|NA|13
CASSLTGDETQYF
TGCGCCAGCAGCTTGACAGGAGACGAGACCCAGTACTTC
>medium-sized|TRBV3-1|TRBJ2-3|NA|21
CASSQDWRFSGGGSSTDTQYF
TGTGCCAGCAGCCAAGATTGGAGGTTTAGCGGAGGGGGTTCTAGCACAGATACGCAGTATTTT
>many|TRBV29-1|TRBJ2-7|NA|13
CSALGDRTYEQYF
TGCAGCGCCTTGGGCGACAGAACCTACGAGCAGTACTTC
>many|TRBV5-1|TRBJ2-1|TRBD2|21
CASSQPPGTALGAGGLNEQFF
TGCGCCAGCAGCCAGCCACCCGGGACGGCCCTGGGAGCGGGAGGTCTCAATGAGCAGTTCTTC
>many|TRBV20-1|TRBJ2-3|NA|13
CSATYDAGDTQYF
TGCAGTGCCACTTACGACGCAGGGGACACGCAGTATTTT
>many|TRBV7-8|TRBJ1-5|NA|15
CASSAGTTGNQPQHF
TGTGCCAGCAGCGCCGGCACTACAGGCAATCAGCCCCAGCATTTT
>medium-sized|TRBV12-3/TRBV12-4|TRBJ2-2|TRBD2|15
CASSPGTSGTGELFF
TGTGCCAGCAGTCCCGGGACTAGCGGTACCGGGGAGCTGTTTTTT
>NA|TRBV11-2|TRBJ1-1|TRBD1|14
CASSLTRTGTEAFF
TGTGCCAGCAGCTTGACACGGACAGGGACAGAAGCTTTCTTT
>many|TRBV19|TRBJ1-2|NA|14
CASREDSHNYGYTF
TGTGCCAGTAGGGAGGACAGCCATAACTATGGCTACACCTTC
>many|TRBV30|TRBJ2-5|NA|10
CAWSIETQYF
TGTGCCTGGAGCATCGAGACCCAGTACTTC